What follows are 28 T cell receptor beta chains derived from one specimen sequenced in a study. Using its own MiXCR run on the 5' RACE reads, TCRdb lists one record per CDR3 protein. The data hold over 45,000 distinct CDR3 sequences, with less than 30% observed a single time. Cells sorted as Tregs were CD4+, CD25+ and CD127-/low. Sequences were obtained from tumor-infiltrating Tregs sorted from the breast tumor. The receptors derive from a female donor with breast cancer.

The chain employs TRBV28 and TRBJ1-4, with 8 positions matching TRBD1. Germline V lookup: CDR1 MDHEN, CDR2 SYDVKM. With 10 bases clipped from V and 4 bases from J, the junction kept 11 bases outside the gene matches. This CDR3 has 15 residues. The CDR3 loop reads CATSNQGARNEKLFF. The CDR3 DNA is TGTGCCACCTCGAACCAGGGGGCCCGTAATGAAAAACTGTTTTTT.

This clonotype came up many times. The chain has TRBV6-5 and TRBJ2-5; D remains ambiguous. Germline values: CDR1 MNHEY, CDR2 SVGAGI. The CDR3 length is 12 residues. Trimming took 2 bases from V and 5 from J, leaving 6 bases between them. CDR3 in DNA: TGTGCCAGCAGTTACAACGGGGAGACCCAGTACTTC. It is translated as CASSYNGETQYF.

The rearrangement uses TRBV6-1 and TRBJ2-1; TRBD2 matches at 8 bases. The V gene end was trimmed by 8 bases and the J gene end by 6 bases; junction bases not matched to a gene: 12. CDR3 length equals 15 residues. Germline V CDR1 and CDR2: MNHNS, SASEGT. CDR3 protein: CASVGTGTSINEQFF. CDR3 coding DNA: TGTGCCAGCGTAGGTACCGGGACTAGTATCAATGAGCAGTTCTTC.

By proportion, this clonotype is medium-sized. This sequence joins TRBV6-5 and TRBJ2-7; 9 positions agree with TRBD2. This CDR3 is built from 15 residues. Germline V CDR1 and CDR2: MNHEY, SVGAGI. Trimming cost V 5 bases and J 0 bases; bases outside gene matches: 5. Here the CDR3 reads CASSRHSGSSYEQYF. The CDR3 region has the DNA TGTGCCAGCAGTAGACATAGCGGGAGCTCCTACGAGCAGTACTTC.

The sample holds a few counts of this clonotype. The J gene is TRBJ1-1, the V gene TRBV27; D ambiguous. V lost 7 bases and J lost 4, with 10 bases in between. CDR1 is MNHEY, CDR2 SMNVEV, per germline (reference sequence). This CDR3 region has 12 residues. CDR3 in DNA: TGTGCCAGCACCTCACCGAGCACTGAAGCTTTCTTT. Its translation: CASTSPSTEAFF.

This clonotype came up many times. The V call is TRBV13, the J call TRBJ1-5, with a weak D call TRBD1 (6 bases). The CDR3 is made up of 13 amino acids. Germline V CDR1 and CDR2: PRHDT, FYEKMQ (reference sequence). V was trimmed by 5 bases and J by 6 bases, leaving 11 bases between them. CDR3 bases: TGTGCCAGCAGCAAACAGGGTACTCAGCCCCAGCATTTT. It translates to CASSKQGTQPQHF.

Worth noting for this clonotype: A much larger clonotype is one base distant, so this may be a read error. CDR3 nucleotides: TGTGCCTCACAGGGGGCGCACAGCACTGAAGCTCTCTTT. It is translated as CASQGAHSTEALF. V and J are TRBV12-3 or TRBV12-4 and TRBJ1-1; 9 nucleotides align to TRBD1. The CDR3 is 13 amino acids.

The rearrangement links TRBV25-1 to TRBJ1-1; D is unresolved. Germline CDR1 is MGHDK and CDR2 is SYGVNS. V shed 3 bases and J shed 0 bases, with 11 bases lying between them. This CDR3 is 15 amino acids long. The CDR3 here is CASSDPTLMNTEAFF. As DNA, the CDR3 is TGTGCCAGCAGTGACCCGACACTTATGAACACTGAAGCTTTCTTT.

The chain joins TRBV5-1 to TRBJ2-3, with TRBD2 matching 7 bases. Germline values: CDR1 SGHRS, CDR2 YFSETQ. Trimming removed 4 bases from V and 5 bases from J; junction bases left unmatched: 7. The CDR3 runs 14 residues. The CDR3 protein is CASSRSGERDTQYF. The CDR3, as DNA: TGCGCCAGCAGCCGGAGCGGGGAGAGAGATACGCAGTATTTT.

Notes on this clonotype: A much larger clone lies a single base off, so this may be a read error. The conserved closing phenylalanine or tryptophan is absent in this CDR3, likely reflecting a read error. This rearrangement joins TRBV20-1 to TRBJ2-7; TRBD2 is a possible D gene (5 bases). This CDR3 comprises 12 residues. Germline CDR1 is DFQATT and CDR2 is SNEGSKA (reference sequence). V dropped 3 bases and J dropped 6 bases, with 12 bases sitting between them. Here the CDR3 DNA reads TGCAGTGCTAGGAGACTATATTTCGAGCAGTACCTC. Encoded protein: CSARRLYFEQYL.

V and J are TRBV5-1 and TRBJ1-1, with 9 bases identical to TRBD1. Germline V gives CDR1 SGHRS, CDR2 YFSETQ. The CDR3 spans 15 residues. J was trimmed by 4 bases and V by 2 bases; bases with no gene match: 6. The DNA for the CDR3 is TGCGCCAGCAGCTTTGGGGACAGGGACGGCACTGAAGCTTTCTTT. It encodes CASSFGDRDGTEAFF.

Note on this clonotype: With a much larger clone just one base away, this may be a read error. CDR3 sequence: CASSYGLGGNEKLSF. The CDR3, as DNA: TGTGCCAGCAGTTACGGATTGGGAGGGAATGAAAAACTGTCTTTT. The chain has TRBV6-5 and TRBJ1-4, with no clear D. The length of the CDR3 is 15 residues. The germline V gene has CDR1 MNHEY and CDR2 SVGAGI.

The J gene is TRBJ2-7, the V gene TRBV20-1, with 9 positions matching TRBD1. The CDR3 spans 12 residues. Germline V gene sequence: CDR1 DFQATT, CDR2 SNEGSKA (reference sequence). Germline trimming cut 5 bases from V and 7 bases from J; bases unmatched to any gene: 6. CDR3 residues: CSAERDRVEQYF. The DNA of the CDR3 is TGCAGTGCTGAGAGGGACAGGGTTGAGCAGTACTTC.

The chain couples TRBV5-1 to TRBJ1-4, with D unresolved. The CDR3 runs to 14 residues. V lost 3 bases to trimming and J lost 3 bases, with 9 bases between them. CDR1 and CDR2 (germline): SGHRS, YFSETQ. CDR3 in amino acids: CASSSGESNEKLFF. CDR3 nucleotide sequence: TGCGCCAGCAGCTCCGGGGAATCTAATGAAAAACTGTTTTTT.

J is TRBJ1-2 and V is TRBV10-3; D unresolved. Trimming took off 3 bases at V and 6 bases at J, with 11 bases between the two ends. CDR1 and CDR2 from the germline V gene are ENHRY and SYGVKD. The CDR3 is made up of 13 amino acids. The CDR3: CAISDPADNGYTF. The CDR3 DNA follows: TGTGCCATCAGTGACCCGGCAGACAATGGCTACACCTTC.

This clonotype was observed many times. The CDR3 loop reads CASTLSGGGEQYF. The CDR3 DNA reads as TGTGCCAGCACCCTTTCAGGAGGGGGCGAGCAGTACTTC. V is TRBV28 and J is TRBJ2-7; D assignment may be TRBD1 or TRBD2 (6 bases each). The germline V and J ends were trimmed by 7 bases and 6 bases, with 16 bases remaining between them. Germline V gene lookup returns CDR1 MDHEN and CDR2 SYDVKM. The CDR3 has 13 amino acids.

The gene calls are TRBV6-2 or TRBV6-3 and TRBJ2-3; a possible D gene is TRBD1 (5 bases). Germline V gives CDR1 MNHEY, CDR2 SVGEGT. This CDR3 has 14 amino acids. Trimming removed 5 bases at V and 4 bases at J, with 13 bases between. CDR3 region: CASSTKRGADTQYF. CDR3 DNA: TGTGCCAGCAGTACCAAAAGGGGCGCAGATACGCAGTATTTT.

This clonotype was picked up a small number of times. This chain connects TRBV29-1 to TRBJ2-5, with D uncertain. V was pared by 1 base and J by 4 bases, with 10 bases between. Germline V gene data show CDR1 as SQVTM and CDR2 as ANQGSEA. There are 13 residues in the CDR3. The CDR3: CSVEGALAETQYF. The CDR3 DNA reads TGCAGCGTTGAAGGGGCCCTGGCAGAGACCCAGTACTTC. Complete variable domain (other parts from reference TRBV29-1 and TRBJ2-5): SAVISQKPSRDICQRGTSLTIQCQVDSQVTMMFWYRQQPGQSLTLIATANQGSEATYESGFVIDKFPISRPNLTFSTLTVSNMSPEDSSIYLCSVEGALAETQYFGPGTRLLVL.

This chain uses TRBV12-3 or TRBV12-4 with TRBJ2-1; D uncertain. CDR3 length equals 11 residues. V was shortened by 7 bases and J by 8 bases, with 9 bases between the two germline ends. CDR3 coding DNA: TGTGCCAGCACTACCAGTCATGAGCAGTTCTTC. Translating it yields CASTTSHEQFF.

This clonotype was observed a handful of times. The chain joins TRBV27 to TRBJ1-2; 7 bases match TRBD1. The CDR3 has 17 amino acids. From germline, CDR1 is MNHEY and CDR2 SMNVEV (reference sequence). V shed 5 bases and J 4 bases; nucleotides not matched to a gene: 16. Here the CDR3 DNA reads TGTGCCAGCAGTAGGACCAGACAGGGAGCGATTTCCTATGGCTACACCTTC. Encoded protein: CASSRTRQGAISYGYTF.

A few counts support this clonotype. This chain joins TRBV20-1 and TRBJ1-1; D gene uncertain. Germline-derived CDR1 and CDR2 are DFQATT and SNEGSKA (reference sequence). This CDR3 comprises 15 residues. V shed 3 bases and J shed 1 base, with 15 bases lying between them. The CDR3 DNA follows: TGCAGTGCTAGGTCCCCCAACGACGGGAACACTGAAGCTTTCTTT. Translating it yields CSARSPNDGNTEAFF.

The chain recombines TRBV5-6 with TRBJ2-7; 7 bases line up with TRBD2. This CDR3 is built from 15 residues. Unmatched junction bases numbered 3, after V lost 0 bases and J lost 0 bases. Germline V gene lookup returns CDR1 SGHDT and CDR2 YYEEEE. CDR3 sequence reads: CASSLGGGYSYEQYF. The CDR3 region has the DNA TGTGCCAGCAGCTTGGGGGGGGGTTACTCCTACGAGCAGTACTTC.

This chain links TRBV6-1 with TRBJ1-1, with D perhaps matching TRBD1 (6 bases). The germline V and J ends were trimmed by 6 bases and 8 bases, with 13 bases remaining between them. The germline CDR1 and CDR2 sequences are MNHNS and SASEGT. The CDR3 is 12 residues long. In DNA form, the CDR3 reads TGTGCCAGCAGGAGGGGGGGAGGGGAAGCTTTCTTT. This translates into CASRRGGGEAFF.

Comments on this clonotype: This may stem from a read error, because a much larger clone lies one nucleotide away. The V and J genes are TRBV4-2 and TRBJ1-3; D is unresolved. The CDR3 runs 15 residues. V shed 3 bases and J shed 9 bases, with 18 bases lying between them. Germline CDR1 reads LGHNA; CDR2 reads YNFKEQ. CDR3 DNA: TGTGCCAGCAGCCATTTAGGGTCCCGGATTGTCACCATATATTTT. Amino acids: CASSHLGSRIVTIYF.

About this clonotype itself: This may be a read error, as it is one base from a much larger clone. The chain has TRBV6-1 and TRBJ1-1; weak D call: TRBD1 (6 bases). Germline V gene data show CDR1 as MNHNS and CDR2 as SASEGT. The CDR3 length is 15 residues. The V end was cut by 5 bases, the J end by 4 bases, with 17 bases between. The CDR3 reads CASSSQGLGTTEAFF. Here the CDR3 DNA reads TGTGCCAGCAGTTCACAGGGACTTGGGACCACTGAAGCTTTCTTT.

Note on this clonotype: Mismatch with germline at one junction end may stem from a read error. The genes are TRBV6-2 or TRBV6-3 and TRBJ1-5, with a possible D match to TRBD1 (6 bases). The germline V gene has CDR1 MNHEY and CDR2 SVGEGT. The CDR3 contains 16 residues. The CDR3 loop reads CASRRNLGQSNQPRHF. As DNA, the CDR3 is TGTGCCAGCAGACGAAATTTAGGACAGAGCAATCAGCCCCGGCATTTT.

On this clonotype itself: One end of the junction varies from germline; a read error may be responsible. For the CDR3, the DNA is TGTGCCGGCAGCCCCGGACTAGCGGGGCACAATGAGCAGTTCTTC. This sequence encodes CAGSPGLAGHNEQFF. This rearrangement joins TRBV3-1 to TRBJ2-1; 12 bases align to TRBD2. The CDR3 is 15 residues long. The germline V gene has CDR1 LGHDT and CDR2 YNNKEL (reference sequence).

Comment on this clonotype: Given the absence of the conserved phenylalanine or tryptophan at the CDR3 end, a read error is likely. The DNA is left out, because the CDR3 cannot be placed on it with certainty; the CDR3 is given as TCRdb lists it. The chain carries TRBV6-1 and TRBJ1-1; no DNA check was done on the table's D call, TRBD1. CDR1 is MNHNS, CDR2 SASEGT, per germline. The CDR3 sequence runs 20 residues, both termini included. The CDR3 sequence: CAILLDPGSGQGVFYAEAFA.